These 3 T cell receptor beta chains came from one sample sequenced in a study of CD8+ T cells in alopecia areata. Stated treatment: oral pan-JAK inhibitor, 5-10 mg twice daily. RNA extraction was followed by reverse transcription into cDNA, which acted as the sequencing template. Generated by immunoSEQ multiplex PCR, the TCRdb table keeps only in-frame clones and is missing some. The table lists more than 150,000 clones, 51% of them singletons. This specimen was CD8+ T cells sorted from blood, taken at week 52, from a patient treated with tofacitinib. Receptors originate from a human donor with alopecia areata.

This rearrangement joins TRBV7-9 to TRBJ2-4; D remains unclear. This CDR3 is 14 amino acids long. Deletions cut 3 bases from V and 2 bases from J, with 8 bases between. Germline V gene lookup returns CDR1 SEHNR and CDR2 FQNEAQ (reference sequence). In DNA form, the CDR3 reads TGTGCCAGCAGCTTCATGGGTACCAAAAACATTCAGTACTTC. It yields the protein CASSFMGTKNIQYF. The full variable domain, completed using reference TRBV7-9 and TRBJ2-4, is DTGVSQNPRHKITKRGQNVTFRCDPISEHNRLYWYRQTLGQGPEFLTYFQNEAQLEKSRLLSDRFSAERPKGSFSTLEIQRTEQGDSAMYLCASSFMGTKNIQYFGAGTRLSVL.

This clone is a singleton in its sample. This chain uses TRBV27 with TRBJ2-1; TRBD2 matches at 8 bases. The CDR3 sequence is 15 residues long. With V trimmed by 3 bases and J by 0 bases, 1 base remained unmatched. The germline gives CDR1 MNHEY, CDR2 SMNVEV (reference sequence). In nucleotides, the CDR3 is TGTGCCAGCAGTTTCGGGGGGGGCTCCTACAATGAGCAGTTCTTC. Protein product: CASSFGGGSYNEQFF.

The rearrangement links TRBV6-5 to TRBJ2-7; D is possibly TRBD2 (6 bases). In germline, CDR1 is MNHEY, CDR2 SVGAGI. V lost 0 bases to trimming and J lost 7 bases, with 13 bases between them. CDR3 length equals 14 residues. The CDR3 protein is CASSYSGTALEQYF. DNA of the CDR3: TGTGCCAGCAGTTACTCTGGGACTGCCCTGGAGCAGTACTTC.